The entry below gives a single T cell receptor beta chain sequence along with its context. The ends lost 2 bases at V and 7 bases at J; junction bases unmatched: 8. The CDR3 consists of 15 residues. CDR1 MGHDK and CDR2 SYGVNS come from the germline V gene. Generated by immunoSEQ multiplex PCR, the TCRdb table keeps only in-frame clones and is missing some. The profile covers about 360,000 clones, with 70% to 90% appearing a single time and 1% to 1.5% taken by the ten largest. This record comes from a study of blood T cell repertoires in COVID-19. The sequence was collected from a man younger than 45 who had recovered from COVID-19. Input material: PBMCs or T cells enriched from blood (not recorded which). The chain recombines TRBV25-1 with TRBJ1-2; 9 nucleotides match TRBD1. The CDR3 nucleotides are TGTGCCAGCAGTGAACCCGGGACAGGGTCAGGTGGCTACACCTTC. It codes for CASSEPGTGSGGYTF.